A selection of T cell receptor beta chains follows, all from one sample in a study of identical twins. One entry per CDR3 protein results from TCRdb running MiXCR on the 5' RACE reads. In the table there are roughly 750,000 distinct CDR3 sequences, less than 25% of which are singletons. This sample was also put to use in a study of T cells expressing NK-cell markers.

Sequenced input: PBMCs. The receptors shown here come from a woman under 30 in good health. Both conserved end residues are part of each CDR3. D genes are given only for firm matches. Clone sizes are given selectively: once, few, many, or a class where the clone is expanded.

TRBD1,TRBV7-9,TRBJ2-7,many,TGTGCCAGCAGCCCCCGGGACAGGGGGTACGAGCAGTACTTC,CASSPRDRGYEQYF
.,TRBV6-5,TRBJ1-5,.,TGTGCCAGCAGTTACTCGGTAGACGGGCAGCCCCAGCATTTT,CASSYSVDGQPQHF
.,TRBV7-3,TRBJ2-2,.,TGTGCCAGCAGCAAAAAGGACGGACCGTATCACACCGGGGAGCTGTTTTTT,CASSKKDGPYHTGELFF
.,TRBV12-3/TRBV12-4,TRBJ2-1,many,TGTGCCAGCAGTTTTGTCGGAAGAGACCCCCCGAATGAGCAGTTCTTC,CASSFVGRDPPNEQFF
.,TRBV20-1,TRBJ1-5,few,TGCAGTGCTAGAGATCTCGGGGGGGGTGGGCCCCAGCATTTT,CSARDLGGGGPQHF
.,TRBV7-6,TRBJ2-1,few,TGTGCCAGCAGCTTAGTCTTTGAGGGGAACGAGCAGTTCTTC,CASSLVFEGNEQFF
.,TRBV12-3/TRBV12-4,TRBJ1-2,.,TGTGCCAGCAGTTTAGTGGGTTTACGGTACACCTTC,CASSLVGLRYTF
.,TRBV6-1,TRBJ1-1,.,TGTGCCAGCCCCGGGGCAGATAGGGCTTTCTTT,CASPGADRAFF
TRBD2,TRBV20-1,TRBJ2-3,few,TGCAGTGCTATCTCTCGACTAGCGGGGCCCACAGATACGCAGTATTTT,CSAISRLAGPTDTQYF
.,TRBV15,TRBJ2-7,many,TGTGCCACCAGCCCCTATGGGGGGACAATATCCTACGAGCAGTACTTC,CATSPYGGTISYEQYF
TRBD2,TRBV15,TRBJ2-4,.,TGTGCCACCAGCAGGTCAAGACTAGCGGGGGCCTTCGCCATTCAGTACTTC,CATSRSRLAGAFAIQYF
.,TRBV20-1,TRBJ2-1,few,TGCAGTGCTAGCAGGGCGGCCTACAATGAGCAGTTCTTC,CSASRAAYNEQFF
.,TRBV5-1,TRBJ2-1,.,TGCGCCAGTTTACCGACCAACCCGGGGAATGAGCAGTTCTTC,CASLPTNPGNEQFF
.,TRBV5-1,TRBJ2-3,.,TGCGCCAGCACCGGGGTTATCGGCACAGATACGCAGTATTTT,CASTGVIGTDTQYF
TRBD1,TRBV5-5,TRBJ2-1,many,TGTGCCAGCAGCTTAGACAGGGTAGTGAATGAGCAGTTCTTC,CASSLDRVVNEQFF
.,TRBV9,TRBJ1-1,many,TGTGCCAGCAGCCGGGGCTACACTGAAGCTTTCTTT,CASSRGYTEAFF
.,TRBV12-3/TRBV12-4,TRBJ2-7,.,TGTGCCAGCAGTTTTGATTGGGTCCCCGACGAGCAGTACTTC,CASSFDWVPDEQYF
.,TRBV29-1,TRBJ2-5,few,TGCAGCGTTGCAGTCCAAGAGACCCAGTACTTC,CSVAVQETQYF
.,TRBV20-1,TRBJ1-1,few,TGCAGTGCTAGACCAGCTTTCTTT,CSARPAFF
.,TRBV6-4,TRBJ2-1,many,TGTGCCAGCAGTGGACTAGAGGGTGAGCAGTTCTTC,CASSGLEGEQFF
.,TRBV9,TRBJ2-1,few,TGTGCCAGCAGCGCAGCTACGCGGCTCTATGAGCAGTTCTTC,CASSAATRLYEQFF
.,TRBV19,TRBJ1-1,.,TGTGCCAGTCTCCTCACAGCCGGGGACACTGAAGCTTTCTTT,CASLLTAGDTEAFF
.,TRBV29-1,TRBJ1-1,many,TGCAGCACGACGGGACATACCGGGAACACTGAAGCTTTCTTT,CSTTGHTGNTEAFF
.,TRBV29-1,TRBJ1-2,few,TGCAGGAGACGCGGCTACACCTTC,CRRRGYTF
TRBD2,TRBV6-2/TRBV6-3,TRBJ2-1,.,TGTGCCAGCAGTCGGGGGAGGAGTAGCGGGCGGTACAATGAGCAGTTCTTC,CASSRGRSSGRYNEQFF
.,TRBV4-1,TRBJ2-7,once,TGCGCCAGCAGCCCCTTGGAGGGAGGCGAGCAGTACTTC,CASSPLEGGEQYF
.,TRBV3-1,TRBJ1-1,few,TGTGCCAGCAGCCCTTTTGGAGAGAACACTGAAGCTTTCTTT,CASSPFGENTEAFF
.,TRBV5-1,TRBJ2-2,.,TGCGCCAGCAGCTCGACAGGCGCTAACACCGGGGAGCTGTTTTTT,CASSSTGANTGELFF
TRBD1,TRBV10-1,TRBJ2-2,few,TGCGCCAGCAGTCGTACAGGGGGCACCGGGGAGCTGTTTTTT,CASSRTGGTGELFF
.,TRBV29-1,TRBJ1-2,few,TGCAGCGTTGTATGGGGGGGTAACTATGGCTACACCTTC,CSVVWGGNYGYTF
.,TRBV3-1,TRBJ2-1,.,TGTGCCAGCAGCCAAGACGCGAGCTCCTACAATGAGCAGTTCTTC,CASSQDASSYNEQFF
TRBD2,TRBV20-1,TRBJ2-1,.,TGCAGTGCTAGAAAGACTAGCGGGGTTCGCAATGAGCAGTTCTTC,CSARKTSGVRNEQFF
TRBD2,TRBV5-1,TRBJ2-1,.,TGCGCCAGCAGCTTGGAGGCGGGGGGCCTCTCCTACAATGAGCAGTTCTTC,CASSLEAGGLSYNEQFF
.,TRBV7-9,TRBJ2-7,.,TGTGCCAGCAGCCGAAGATTGCAAGATTACGAGCAGTACTTC,CASSRRLQDYEQYF